This T cell receptor beta chain appears in the sequencing data of a study of blood T cell repertoires in COVID-19. Study information: Specimens from acute and convalescent COVID-19 originated in the United States, Italy and Spain.

Only in-frame clones appear in the TCRdb table, and some are missing; sequencing was by immunoSEQ multiplex PCR. The sample carries 200,000 to 250,000 clones, 85% to 90% recorded once. V was cut by 1 base and J by 12 bases, with 18 bases left in between. The CDR3 has 15 residues. CDR1 SEHNR and CDR2 FQNEAQ come from the germline V gene (reference sequence). The sequence derives from a man aged 50 to 60 who had been exposed to COVID-19. The gene calls are TRBV7-9 and TRBJ1-4; D not certain. Sequenced: PBMCs or T cells enriched from blood (not recorded which). This CDR3 is CASSLGPQEEVELFF. The CDR3 nucleotides are TGTGCCAGCAGCTTAGGACCCCAGGAGGAGGTAGAACTGTTTTTT.